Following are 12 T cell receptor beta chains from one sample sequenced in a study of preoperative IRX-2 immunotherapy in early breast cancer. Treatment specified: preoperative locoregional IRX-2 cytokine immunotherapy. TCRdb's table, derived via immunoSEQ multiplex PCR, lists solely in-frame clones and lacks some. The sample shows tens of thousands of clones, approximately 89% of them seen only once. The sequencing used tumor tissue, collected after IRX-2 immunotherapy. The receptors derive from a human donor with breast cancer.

The CDR3 loop reads CAWSSRGVSDTQYF. The CDR3 DNA is TGTGCCTGGAGTTCGCGGGGGGTCTCAGATACGCAGTATTTT. The chain recombines TRBV30 with TRBJ2-3, with TRBD2 matching over 8 bases. Germline CDR1 GTSNPN, CDR2 SVGIG (reference sequence). The CDR3 contains 14 residues. V lost 2 bases and J lost 4; bases outside the gene matches: 5. The variable domain in full, with the rest retrieved from reference TRBV30 and TRBJ2-3, is SQTIHQWPATLVQPVGSPLSLECTVEGTSNPNLYWYRQAAGRGLQLLFYSVGIGQISSEVPQNLSASRPQDRQFILSSKKLLLSDSGFYLCAWSSRGVSDTQYFGPGTRLTVL.

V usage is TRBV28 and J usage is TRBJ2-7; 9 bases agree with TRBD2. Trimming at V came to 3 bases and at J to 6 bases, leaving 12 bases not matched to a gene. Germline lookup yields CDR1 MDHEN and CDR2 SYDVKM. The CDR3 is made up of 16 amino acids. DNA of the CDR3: TGTGCCAGCAGTTTTAGCGGGGGAGGGGTCCCTCGCGAGCAGTACTTC. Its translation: CASSFSGGGVPREQYF.

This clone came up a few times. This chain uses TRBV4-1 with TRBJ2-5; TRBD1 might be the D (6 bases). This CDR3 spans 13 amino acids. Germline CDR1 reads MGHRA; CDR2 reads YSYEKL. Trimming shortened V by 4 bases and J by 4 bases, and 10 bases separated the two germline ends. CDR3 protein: CASSLLQGETQYF. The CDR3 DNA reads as TGCGCCAGCAGCCTTTTACAGGGAGAGACCCAGTACTTC.

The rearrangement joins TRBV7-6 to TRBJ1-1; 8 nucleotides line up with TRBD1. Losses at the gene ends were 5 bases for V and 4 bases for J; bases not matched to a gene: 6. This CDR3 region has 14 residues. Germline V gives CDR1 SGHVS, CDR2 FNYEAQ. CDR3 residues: CASSLRGHGTEAFF. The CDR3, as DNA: TGTGCCAGCAGCCTCAGGGGGCATGGCACTGAAGCTTTCTTT. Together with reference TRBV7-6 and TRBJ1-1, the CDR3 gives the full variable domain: GAGVSQSPRYKVTKRGQDVALRCDPISGHVSLYWYRQALGQGPEFLTYFNYEAQQDKSGLPNDRFSAERPEGSISTLTIQRTEQRDSAMYRCASSLRGHGTEAFFGQGTRLTVV.

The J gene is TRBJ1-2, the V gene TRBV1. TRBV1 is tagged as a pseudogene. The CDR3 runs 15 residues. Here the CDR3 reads CASSQDPAANYGYTF. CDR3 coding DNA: TGCGCCAGCAGCCAAGATCCGGCAGCTAACTATGGCTACACCTTC.

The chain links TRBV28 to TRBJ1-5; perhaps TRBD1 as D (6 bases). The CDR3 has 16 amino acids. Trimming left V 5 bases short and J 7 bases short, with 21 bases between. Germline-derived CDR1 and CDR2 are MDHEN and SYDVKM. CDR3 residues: CASSPPRGGPGQPQHF. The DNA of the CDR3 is TGTGCCAGCAGTCCCCCCCGGGGGGGGCCGGGGCAGCCCCAGCATTTT. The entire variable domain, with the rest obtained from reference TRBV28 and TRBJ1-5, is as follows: DVKVTQSSRYLVKRTGEKVFLECVQDMDHENMFWYRQDPGLGLRLIYFSYDVKMKEKGDIPEGYSVSREKKERFSLILESASTNQTSMYLCASSPPRGGPGQPQHFGDGTRLSIL.

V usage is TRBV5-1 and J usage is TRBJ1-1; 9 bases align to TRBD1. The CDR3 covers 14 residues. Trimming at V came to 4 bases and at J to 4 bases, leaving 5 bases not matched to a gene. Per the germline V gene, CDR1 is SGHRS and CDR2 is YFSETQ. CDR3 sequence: CASSGQGHSTEAFF. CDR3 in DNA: TGCGCCAGCAGCGGACAGGGGCATAGCACTGAAGCTTTCTTT.

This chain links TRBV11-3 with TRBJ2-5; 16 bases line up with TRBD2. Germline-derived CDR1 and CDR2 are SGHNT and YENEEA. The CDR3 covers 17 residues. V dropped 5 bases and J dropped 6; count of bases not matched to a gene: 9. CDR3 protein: CASSTGTSGRAFKTQYF. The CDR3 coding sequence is TGTGCCAGCAGCACCGGGACTAGCGGGAGGGCCTTTAAGACCCAGTACTTC.

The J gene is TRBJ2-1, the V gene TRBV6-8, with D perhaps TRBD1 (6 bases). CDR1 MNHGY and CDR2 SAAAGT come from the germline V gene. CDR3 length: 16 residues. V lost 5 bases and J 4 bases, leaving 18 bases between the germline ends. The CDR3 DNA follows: TGTGCCAGCAGTGGATCCGGGACCCAGGGGTACAATGAGCAGTTCTTC. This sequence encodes CASSGSGTQGYNEQFF.

The DNA of the CDR3 is TGTGCCAGCAGCTTGACTCGCAGCTCCTACGAGCAGTACTTC. Its translation is CASSLTRSSYEQYF. The genes are TRBV7-1 and TRBJ2-7; D uncertain. TRBV7-1 is given ORF status, its function remaining uncertain. This CDR3 contains 14 residues. V dropped 4 bases and J dropped 0 bases, with 10 bases sitting between them.

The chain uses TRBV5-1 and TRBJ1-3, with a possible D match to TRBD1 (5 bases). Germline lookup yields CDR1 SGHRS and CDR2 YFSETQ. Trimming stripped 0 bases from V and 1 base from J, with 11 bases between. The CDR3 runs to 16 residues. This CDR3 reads CASSLAGSVSGNTIYF. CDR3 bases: TGCGCCAGCAGCTTGGCAGGGTCTGTGTCTGGAAACACCATATATTTT.

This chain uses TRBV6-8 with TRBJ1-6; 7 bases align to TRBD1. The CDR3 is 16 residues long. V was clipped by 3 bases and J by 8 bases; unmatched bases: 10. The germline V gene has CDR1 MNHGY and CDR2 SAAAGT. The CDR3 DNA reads TGTGCCAGCAGTTATGGACAGGTCACGCGGGATTCACCCCTCCACTTT. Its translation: CASSYGQVTRDSPLHF.